This is a list of T cell receptor beta chains from one sample in a study of blood T cell repertoires in COVID-19. The table came from immunoSEQ multiplex PCR; TCRdb's copy has only in-frame clones and leaves some out. The table lists fewer than 180,000 clones, roughly 87% of them singletons. The sequencing input was peripheral blood. These receptors all come from a woman aged 55-75 years with active or convalescent COVID-19. CDR3s include the opening cysteine and the closing phenylalanine or tryptophan. D genes are given only for firm matches. Only part of the rows carry a size: once, few, many, or a class if the clone is expanded.

j_gene: TRBJ1-2; v_gene: TRBV21-1; abundance: .; d_gene: .; CDR3aa: CASSIDGYTF; CDR3nt: TGTGCCAGCAGCATAGATGGCTACACCTTC
j_gene: TRBJ2-3; v_gene: TRBV11-3; abundance: .; d_gene: TRBD2; CDR3aa: CASSSGLAGADTQYF; CDR3nt: TGTGCCAGCAGCTCGGGACTAGCGGGGGCAGATACGCAGTATTTT
j_gene: TRBJ2-2; v_gene: TRBV3-1/TRBV3-2; abundance: few; d_gene: TRBD2; CDR3aa: CASSQRLAGANTGELFF; CDR3nt: TGTGCCAGCAGCCAAAGGTTAGCGGGGGCGAACACCGGGGAGCTGTTTTTT
j_gene: TRBJ1-5; v_gene: TRBV10-3; abundance: .; d_gene: .; CDR3aa: CAISPGQVEPQHF; CDR3nt: TGTGCCATCAGTCCGGGACAAGTAGAGCCCCAGCATTTT
j_gene: TRBJ1-5; v_gene: TRBV5-8; abundance: .; d_gene: TRBD1; CDR3aa: CASSAGGKNQPQHF; CDR3nt: TGTGCCAGCAGCGCAGGGGGAAAGAATCAGCCCCAGCATTTT
j_gene: TRBJ1-4; v_gene: TRBV12-3/TRBV12-4; abundance: .; d_gene: TRBD1; CDR3aa: CASSTRTGDKLFF; CDR3nt: TGTGCCAGCAGTACCCGGACAGGGGACAAACTGTTTTTT
j_gene: TRBJ1-3; v_gene: TRBV5-1; abundance: .; d_gene: .; CDR3aa: CASSLEGRGNTIYF; CDR3nt: TGCGCCAGCAGCTTGGAAGGGAGGGGAAACACCATATATTTT
j_gene: TRBJ1-6; v_gene: TRBV28; abundance: .; d_gene: .; CDR3aa: CASSHRDTGAYNSPLHF; CDR3nt: TGTGCCAGCTCGCACCGGGACACTGGCGCCTATAATTCACCCCTCCACTTT
j_gene: TRBJ1-5; v_gene: TRBV19; abundance: once; d_gene: .; CDR3aa: CASKGGGRQPQHF; CDR3nt: TGTGCCAGTAAGGGTGGGGGCCGCCAGCCCCAGCATTTT
j_gene: TRBJ1-4; v_gene: TRBV19; abundance: .; d_gene: TRBD1; CDR3aa: CAAGDRGRFATNEKLFF; CDR3nt: TGTGCCGCGGGAGACAGGGGGCGTTTTGCAACTAATGAAAAACTGTTTTTT
j_gene: TRBJ2-7; v_gene: TRBV9; abundance: .; d_gene: TRBD1; CDR3aa: CASSVGTGVSYEQYF; CDR3nt: TGTGCCAGCAGCGTGGGGACAGGAGTCTCCTACGAGCAGTACTTC
j_gene: TRBJ1-1; v_gene: TRBV6-5; abundance: .; d_gene: TRBD1; CDR3aa: CASKQGRGTEAFF; CDR3nt: TGTGCCAGCAAACAGGGGCGTGGCACTGAAGCTTTCTTT
j_gene: TRBJ1-5; v_gene: TRBV6-5; abundance: .; d_gene: .; CDR3aa: CATTRGERGNQPQHF; CDR3nt: TGTGCCACCACCCGGGGGGAGCGGGGCAATCAGCCCCAGCATTTT
j_gene: TRBJ1-2; v_gene: TRBV11-2; abundance: .; d_gene: TRBD1; CDR3aa: CASSSGTGTGYTF; CDR3nt: TGTGCCAGCAGCTCCGGGACAGGGACCGGCTACACCTTC
j_gene: TRBJ1-2; v_gene: TRBV25-1; abundance: .; d_gene: .; CDR3aa: CASEGQGAIYGYTF; CDR3nt: TGTGCCAGCGAAGGCCAAGGGGCTATCTATGGCTACACCTTC
j_gene: TRBJ1-3; v_gene: TRBV4-2; abundance: .; d_gene: .; CDR3aa: CASSQELVVFSGNTIYF; CDR3nt: TGTGCCAGCAGCCAAGAATTGGTAGTTTTCTCTGGAAACACCATATATTTT
j_gene: TRBJ1-5; v_gene: TRBV12-3/TRBV12-4; abundance: .; d_gene: .; CDR3aa: CASSLDTDQPQHF; CDR3nt: TGTGCCAGCAGTTTAGACACAGATCAGCCCCAGCATTTT
j_gene: TRBJ2-1; v_gene: TRBV4-3; abundance: .; d_gene: .; CDR3aa: CASSQDRVSYNEQFF; CDR3nt: TGCGCCAGCAGCCAAGACAGGGTATCCTACAATGAGCAGTTCTTC
j_gene: TRBJ1-6; v_gene: TRBV5-1; abundance: .; d_gene: .; CDR3aa: CASSLEAAPKNSPLHF; CDR3nt: TGCGCCAGCAGCTTGGAGGCGGCCCCTAAGAATTCACCCCTCCACTTT
j_gene: TRBJ1-5; v_gene: TRBV15; abundance: .; d_gene: .; CDR3aa: CATSRDDGSWIGQPQHF; CDR3nt: TGTGCCACCAGCAGAGATGATGGGAGTTGGATTGGACAGCCCCAGCATTTT
j_gene: TRBJ1-1; v_gene: TRBV6-4; abundance: .; d_gene: TRBD1; CDR3aa: CASIFRDRGSEAFF; CDR3nt: TGTGCCAGCATCTTCCGGGACAGGGGATCTGAAGCTTTCTTT
j_gene: TRBJ1-1; v_gene: TRBV21-1; abundance: .; d_gene: .; CDR3aa: CASSNISRGWNTEAFF; CDR3nt: TGTGCCAGCAGCAATATCTCCAGGGGATGGAACACTGAAGCTTTCTTT
j_gene: TRBJ2-1; v_gene: TRBV4-1; abundance: .; d_gene: .; CDR3aa: CASSQRTANSYNEQFF; CDR3nt: TGCGCCAGCAGCCAAAGAACAGCCAACTCCTACAATGAGCAGTTCTTC
j_gene: TRBJ2-3; v_gene: TRBV7-9; abundance: .; d_gene: TRBD2; CDR3aa: CASSLGLAASTDTQYF; CDR3nt: TGTGCCAGCAGCTTAGGACTAGCGGCTAGCACAGATACGCAGTATTTT
j_gene: TRBJ1-4; v_gene: TRBV5-5; abundance: .; d_gene: TRBD1; CDR3aa: CASSWGQGGEKLFF; CDR3nt: TGTGCCAGCAGCTGGGGACAGGGAGGTGAAAAACTGTTTTTT
j_gene: TRBJ2-1; v_gene: TRBV30; abundance: once; d_gene: TRBD2; CDR3aa: CAWTASGGAYNEQFF; CDR3nt: TGTGCCTGGACGGCTAGCGGGGGGGCCTACAATGAGCAGTTCTTC
j_gene: TRBJ1-1; v_gene: TRBV7-8; abundance: .; d_gene: .; CDR3aa: CASSQTQGWNTEAFF; CDR3nt: TGTGCCAGCAGCCAGACACAGGGTTGGAACACTGAAGCTTTCTTT
j_gene: TRBJ1-5; v_gene: TRBV4-3; abundance: .; d_gene: .; CDR3aa: CASSQGTGNQPQHF; CDR3nt: TGCGCCAGCAGCCAAGGGACAGGCAATCAGCCCCAGCATTTT
j_gene: TRBJ2-7; v_gene: TRBV7-9; abundance: .; d_gene: .; CDR3aa: CASSPGGSYEQYF; CDR3nt: TGTGCCAGCAGCCCCGGCGGCTCCTACGAGCAGTACTTC
j_gene: TRBJ1-1; v_gene: TRBV4-3; abundance: .; d_gene: .; CDR3aa: CASSQDGGNTEAFF; CDR3nt: TGCGCCAGCAGCCAAGACGGCGGGAACACTGAAGCTTTCTTT
j_gene: TRBJ1-4; v_gene: TRBV6-5; abundance: .; d_gene: .; CDR3aa: CASSRGTDEKLFF; CDR3nt: TGTGCCAGCAGTCGCGGGACCGATGAAAAACTGTTTTTT
j_gene: TRBJ1-1; v_gene: TRBV19; abundance: once; d_gene: TRBD1; CDR3aa: CASYPSRDSFIMNTEAFF; CDR3nt: TGTGCCAGTTACCCCTCGCGGGACAGCTTTATCATGAACACTGAAGCTTTCTTT
j_gene: TRBJ2-7; v_gene: TRBV4-3; abundance: .; d_gene: TRBD1; CDR3aa: CASSHRNQGAYEQYF; CDR3nt: TGCGCCAGCAGCCACAGGAACCAGGGGGCCTACGAGCAGTACTTC
j_gene: TRBJ1-1; v_gene: TRBV5-1; abundance: once; d_gene: .; CDR3aa: CASSPGAGGTEAFF; CDR3nt: TGCGCCAGCAGCCCAGGGGCGGGGGGGACTGAAGCTTTCTTT
j_gene: TRBJ2-1; v_gene: TRBV7-2; abundance: few; d_gene: TRBD2; CDR3aa: CASSLATSGGARNEQFF; CDR3nt: TGTGCCAGCAGCTTAGCCACTAGCGGGGGGGCCCGGAATGAGCAGTTCTTC
j_gene: TRBJ1-5; v_gene: TRBV7-2; abundance: .; d_gene: .; CDR3aa: CASSLGSGSNQPQHF; CDR3nt: TGTGCCAGCAGCTTAGGGTCAGGGTCCAATCAGCCCCAGCATTTT
j_gene: TRBJ2-5; v_gene: TRBV7-2; abundance: .; d_gene: TRBD1; CDR3aa: CASSSEGQVQETQYF; CDR3nt: TGTGCCAGCAGTTCCGAAGGACAGGTTCAAGAGACCCAGTACTTC
j_gene: TRBJ2-1; v_gene: TRBV7-9; abundance: .; d_gene: .; CDR3aa: CASSLTGGLGAIDEQFF; CDR3nt: TGTGCCAGCAGCTTAACGGGGGGCCTTGGGGCTATCGATGAGCAGTTCTTC
j_gene: TRBJ1-5; v_gene: TRBV29-1; abundance: .; d_gene: TRBD1; CDR3aa: CSVATTGVGNQPQHF; CDR3nt: TGCAGCGTCGCTACCACAGGGGTGGGGAATCAGCCCCAGCATTTT
j_gene: TRBJ2-2; v_gene: TRBV29-1; abundance: .; d_gene: .; CDR3aa: CSVLARGQGRGTGELFF; CDR3nt: TGCAGCGTTCTGGCGCGCGGCCAGGGGAGAGGCACCGGGGAGCTGTTTTTT
j_gene: TRBJ1-1; v_gene: TRBV18; abundance: .; d_gene: .; CDR3aa: CASSLKAGDTEAFF; CDR3nt: TGTGCCAGCTCCCTGAAGGCCGGGGACACTGAAGCTTTCTTT
j_gene: TRBJ1-2; v_gene: TRBV7-2; abundance: .; d_gene: .; CDR3aa: CASSSRRVYGYTF; CDR3nt: TGTGCCAGCAGCAGCCGCCGCGTATATGGCTACACCTTC
j_gene: TRBJ2-7; v_gene: TRBV5-1; abundance: once; d_gene: TRBD2; CDR3aa: CASSLVAGAGEQYF; CDR3nt: TGCGCCAGCAGCTTGGTAGCGGGGGCGGGGGAGCAGTACTTC
j_gene: TRBJ1-2; v_gene: TRBV19; abundance: once; d_gene: .; CDR3aa: CASSIRLEFDGYTF; CDR3nt: TGTGCCAGTAGTATTAGGCTGGAGTTCGATGGCTACACCTTC
j_gene: TRBJ2-7; v_gene: TRBV6-2/TRBV6-3; abundance: .; d_gene: .; CDR3aa: CASSYGQGYYEQYF; CDR3nt: TGTGCCAGCAGTTATGGGCAGGGCTACTACGAGCAGTACTTC
j_gene: TRBJ2-3; v_gene: TRBV7-2; abundance: .; d_gene: TRBD2; CDR3aa: CASRSSGGSTDTQYF; CDR3nt: TGTGCCAGCAGATCTAGCGGGGGAAGCACAGATACGCAGTATTTT
j_gene: TRBJ2-7; v_gene: TRBV10-3; abundance: .; d_gene: TRBD1; CDR3aa: CASGTGESEQYF; CDR3nt: TGTGCCAGCGGGACAGGGGAATCCGAGCAGTACTTC
j_gene: TRBJ2-3; v_gene: TRBV7-8; abundance: .; d_gene: TRBD2; CDR3aa: CASSLERGASTDTQYF; CDR3nt: TGTGCCAGCAGCTTAGAGCGGGGGGCTAGCACAGATACGCAGTATTTT
j_gene: TRBJ2-5; v_gene: TRBV6-2/TRBV6-3; abundance: .; d_gene: TRBD2; CDR3aa: CASSYSGAGGRETQYF; CDR3nt: TGTGCCAGCAGTTACTCTGGAGCGGGGGGGCGAGAGACCCAGTACTTC
j_gene: TRBJ1-4; v_gene: TRBV9; abundance: once; d_gene: .; CDR3aa: CASSVARLNFNEKLFF; CDR3nt: TGTGCCAGCAGCGTGGCGAGGCTTAACTTTAATGAAAAACTGTTTTTT
j_gene: TRBJ1-6; v_gene: TRBV14; abundance: .; d_gene: .; CDR3aa: CASSQGRARASHNSPLHF; CDR3nt: TGTGCCAGCAGCCAAGGGAGGGCTAGGGCCTCCCATAATTCACCCCTCCACTTT
j_gene: TRBJ2-2; v_gene: TRBV18; abundance: .; d_gene: .; CDR3aa: CASSPQEGAGELFF; CDR3nt: TGTGCCAGCTCACCCCAAGAGGGGGCCGGGGAGCTGTTTTTT
j_gene: TRBJ2-3; v_gene: TRBV20-1; abundance: .; d_gene: TRBD2; CDR3aa: CSASLAGSSTDTQYF; CDR3nt: TGCAGTGCTAGTCTAGCGGGGTCTAGCACAGATACGCAGTATTTT
j_gene: TRBJ1-1; v_gene: TRBV3-1/TRBV3-2; abundance: .; d_gene: .; CDR3aa: CASSQSDNLNTEAFF; CDR3nt: TGTGCCAGCAGCCAGTCGGACAATCTGAACACTGAAGCTTTCTTT
j_gene: TRBJ1-5; v_gene: TRBV5-8; abundance: .; d_gene: TRBD1; CDR3aa: CASRTDRVDQPQHF; CDR3nt: TGTGCCAGCAGGACTGACAGGGTTGATCAGCCCCAGCATTTT